This T cell receptor (beta chain) was identified in a study of blood T cell repertoires in COVID-19. Assay: immunoSEQ multiplex PCR; the TCRdb copy retains only in-frame clones and omits some. The sample has around 290,000 clones; more than 75% are singletons. The material sequenced was PBMCs or T cells enriched from blood (not recorded which). The source is a woman aged 55-70 years in a cohort exposed to, infected with or recovered from COVID-19 (not recorded which).

Written as DNA, the CDR3 is TGTGCCAGCAGTTCGGGACAGGACTATCAGCCCCAGCATTTT. Translated: CASSSGQDYQPQHF. The gene calls are TRBV28 and TRBJ1-5; TRBD1 matches 8 bases. The CDR3 totals 14 residues. V trimming: 4 bases; J trimming: 5 bases; junction bases outside the gene matches: 4. The germline V gene has CDR1 MDHEN and CDR2 SYDVKM.